This TCR beta chain appears in the sequencing data of a study of cytomegalovirus exposure and HLA in healthy donors. Study-level findings and limits: It was reportedly the case that the classifier diagnosed cytomegalovirus status with high specificity and sensitivity. By HLA locus, TCR association rates varied in a later analysis, with DRB1 showing the most and HLA-C the fewest. Later, an analysis showed that TCR beta chains associated with HLA were more clonally expanded than others that were equally common.

Germline CDR1 is MNHNY and CDR2 is SVGAGI (reference sequence). The CDR3 is made up of 14 amino acids. Trimming at V came to 5 bases and at J to 7 bases, leaving 7 bases not matched to a gene. With regard to this clone: Its target is not known.

The PCR had 60 Vbeta and 13 Jbeta primers. Profiling relied on immunoSEQ multiplex PCR, and the TCRdb table lists in-frame clones only, not all of them. The sample lists 120,000 or so clones, around 76% occurring once. The sample taken for sequencing was PBMCs. V and J are TRBV6-6 and TRBJ1-4; 7 nucleotides align to TRBD1. This sequence originates from a man in his fifties or sixties in good health and CMV-seropositive. CDR3 in DNA: TGTGCCAGCAGTCCTACAGGGGCTAGTGAAAAACTGTTTTTT. Protein: CASSPTGASEKLFF.